Sequencing of this TCR beta chain was carried out in a study of blood T cell repertoires in COVID-19 (dated by TCRdb to 2018 to 2021). Context from the whole study: Samples from collaborators originated in the United States, Italy and Spain and spanned both the acute and convalescent phases of COVID-19. The prospective study material was composed of cDNA or gDNA derived from T cells, B-cell-depleted T cells, or PBMCs. Subjects who had been exposed to COVID-19, were actively infected with it, or had recovered from it provided the deeply sampled blood TCRbeta repertoires that made up the dataset. The repertoires were released in a freely available public database intended as a resource for research on the immune response to SARS-CoV-2. The samples were drawn from the first 160 participants of the ongoing ImmuneRACE study and from roughly 1,300 subjects provided by 6 global collaborators. Nearly every sample came with metadata listing a de-identified subject ID, COVID-19 status, age in years and sex. Where available, HLA class I and class II types were obtained from metadata supplied by the sample provider rather than from assay-based typing.

Each collaborating institution followed its own protocols to collect whole blood in K2EDTA tubes. Collaborator samples were shipped for TCRbeta analysis as frozen whole blood, isolated PBMCs, or DNA extracted from either sample type. Sequences KGHSH (CDR1) and LQKENI (CDR2) are obtained from the germline V gene. The germline ends are 12 bases apart after V is trimmed by 2 bases and J by 3 bases. Taken from cysteine to phenylalanine, the CDR3 has 15 residues. The sequence is cut down to CDR3 DNA, 45 bases in frame from base 1. TCRbeta CDR3 regions were amplified from genomic DNA by means of the immunoSEQ Assay, a bias-controlled multiplex PCR. The authors' pipeline ran thus. The number of nucleated cells in each sample was estimated by amplification of reference gene primers within the assay. To quantify the absolute abundance of each unique TCRbeta CDR3 rearrangement, sequence reads were collapsed and filtered. For each sample, productive Simpson clonality was calculated as the square root of Simpson's diversity index over productive rearrangements. In TCRdb, the immuneACCESS table is reduced to in-frame sequences with V and J assigned. These tables do not hold every clone; where another copy was compared, an unresolved V gene accounts for under half, and the others remain unexplained. V and J calls and clone size are given by that table; D and trimming were obtained from the DNA. The sample table shows 120,000 or so clones, and approximately 83% are seen once. The ten largest clones take up 25% to 30% of the sample.

General study outcomes and caveats: How much clinical and demographic metadata was included differed by source and by participant, and the metadata was provided uncurated.

A note on this clone: The antigen this receptor binds is unknown. Base qualities are missing; no much larger clone stands one base away.

The chain couples TRBV18 to TRBJ2-3; the D gene lacks a confident call. The origin of this receptor is a woman older than 75 with acute or convalescent COVID-19. The source material was peripheral blood. Here is the DNA: TGTGCCAGCTCACCAAGTCTCCAGAATACAGATACGCAGTATTTT. This yields the protein CASSPSLQNTDTQYF.